This TCR beta chain was sequenced in a study of T-cell reconstitution after alpha-beta-depleted transplantation in children. Germline values: CDR1 SGHRS, CDR2 YFSETQ. V shed 2 bases and J 4 bases; nucleotides not matched to a gene: 11. The CDR3 totals 17 residues. Molecular barcoding with unique molecular identifiers was used for the TCRbeta library. TCRdb ran MiXCR on the PCR reads and lists one entry per CDR3 protein. The profile shows a few hundred thousand distinct CDR3 sequences, about a tenth of them singletons. The receptor comes from a human donor who donated a stem cell graft to a child with acute lymphoblastic leukemia. The chain combines TRBV5-1 with TRBJ2-3; 9 positions agree with TRBD2. The input for sequencing was PBMCs from the stem cell graft donor, taken from the stem cell graft. The CDR3, as DNA: TGCGCCAGCAGCTTAGATTCGGCGGGAGGGTTTGCAGATACGCAGTATTTT. Amino acids: CASSLDSAGGFADTQYF.